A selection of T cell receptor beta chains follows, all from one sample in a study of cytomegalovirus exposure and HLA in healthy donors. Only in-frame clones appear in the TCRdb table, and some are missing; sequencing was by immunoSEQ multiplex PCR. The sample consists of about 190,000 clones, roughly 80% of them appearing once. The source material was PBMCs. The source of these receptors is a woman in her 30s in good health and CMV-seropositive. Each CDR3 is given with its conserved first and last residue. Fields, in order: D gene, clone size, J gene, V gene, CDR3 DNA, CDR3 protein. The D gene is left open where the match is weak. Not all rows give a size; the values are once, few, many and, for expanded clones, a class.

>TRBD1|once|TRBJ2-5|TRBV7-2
TGTGCCAGCAGCCTAAGACAGGGGGTTGGTGTGGATATCTGGACCCAGTACTTC
CASSLRQGVGVDIWTQYF
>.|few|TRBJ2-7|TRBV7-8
TGTGCCAGCAGCCCAAACGGGAAACCCTACGAGCAGTACTTC
CASSPNGKPYEQYF
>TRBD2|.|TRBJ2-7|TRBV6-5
TGTGCCAGCCGCTCCCTGACAGGGCGGGGGGGGCAGTACTTC
CASRSLTGRGGQYF
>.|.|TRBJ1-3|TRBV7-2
TGTGCCAGCAGCTTATTCAAACGGCCGCAGGGCACCATATATTTT
CASSLFKRPQGTIYF
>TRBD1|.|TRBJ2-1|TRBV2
TGTGCCAGCCAGGGACAGGGGATCTACAATGAGCAGTTCTTC
CASQGQGIYNEQFF
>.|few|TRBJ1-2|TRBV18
TGTGCCAGCTCACCGACCCCCAGGGACTATGGCTACACCTTC
CASSPTPRDYGYTF
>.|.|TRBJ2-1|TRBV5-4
TGTGCCAGCAGCTCCCCGGTTAACTCCTACAATGAGCAGTTCTTC
CASSSPVNSYNEQFF
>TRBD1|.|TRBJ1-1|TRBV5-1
TGCGCCAGCAGCCCTATCTATACAGGGGGCTTGAGGGCTTTCTTT
CASSPIYTGGLRAFF
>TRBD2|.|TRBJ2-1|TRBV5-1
TGCGCCAGCTCGGGACTAGCGGGGGGGGACGAGCAGTTCTTC
CASSGLAGGDEQFF
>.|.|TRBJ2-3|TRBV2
TGTGCCAGCAGTGTACTAGGGTACGGGCAGTATTTT
CASSVLGYGQYF
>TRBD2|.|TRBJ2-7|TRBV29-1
TGCAGCGTGACCAGAGCGGGAGCGTCCTACGAGCAGTACTTC
CSVTRAGASYEQYF
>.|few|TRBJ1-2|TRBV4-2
TGTGCCAGCAGCCAATTCGGTGAGGGTGGCTACACCTTC
CASSQFGEGGYTF
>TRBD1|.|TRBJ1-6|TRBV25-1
TGTGCCAGCAGTGAAGAACAGGGGGCCATTTATAATTCACCCCTCCACTTT
CASSEEQGAIYNSPLHF
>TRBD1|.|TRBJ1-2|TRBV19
TGTGCCAGTAGCCCTGGACAGGGAGGTGGCTACACCTTC
CASSPGQGGGYTF
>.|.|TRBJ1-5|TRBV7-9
TGTGCCAGCAGCTTTGGGGCCGGTTGGGAAGATAGCAATCAGCCCCAGCATTTT
CASSFGAGWEDSNQPQHF
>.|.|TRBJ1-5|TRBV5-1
TGCGCCAGCACCCAGATGCCAGGTGATCAGCCCCAGCATTTT
CASTQMPGDQPQHF
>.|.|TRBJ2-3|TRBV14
TGTGCCAGCAGCCAAGGGTTAAGCTCTAGCCCGCACCTAGATACGCAGTATTTT
CASSQGLSSSPHLDTQYF
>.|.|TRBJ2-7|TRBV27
TGTGCCAGCAGTGCCGGGACACTGCTTTCCTACGAGCAGTACTTC
CASSAGTLLSYEQYF
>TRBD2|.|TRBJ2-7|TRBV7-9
TGTGCCAGCAGCTCTGATTCCTCTAGCGGGAGGATCTACGAGCAGTACTTC
CASSSDSSSGRIYEQYF
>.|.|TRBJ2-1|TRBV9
TGTGCCAGCAGCGTCGGGAGTGCAAGTCACAATGAGCAGTTCTTC
CASSVGSASHNEQFF
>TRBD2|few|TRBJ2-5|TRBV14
TGTGCCAGCAGCCTTCGGACTAGCGCAGAGACCCAGTACTTC
CASSLRTSAETQYF
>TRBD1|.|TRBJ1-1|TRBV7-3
TGTGCCAGCAGCTTTGCAGGGGGCAAAAACACTGAAGCTTTCTTT
CASSFAGGKNTEAFF
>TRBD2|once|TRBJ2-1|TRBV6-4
TGTGCCAGCAGTGAAGCGGGAGGGGTCTCCAATGAGCAGTTCTTC
CASSEAGGVSNEQFF
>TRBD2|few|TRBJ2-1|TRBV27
TGTGCCAGCAGCCGGACTAGCGGATCCTACAATGAGCAGTTCTTC
CASSRTSGSYNEQFF
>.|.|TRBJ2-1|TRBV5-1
TGCGCCAGCAGCTTGCTTTTTAGGAGCTCCTACAATGAGCAGTTCTTC
CASSLLFRSSYNEQFF
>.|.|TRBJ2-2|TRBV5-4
TGTGCCAGCAGCTTGGAGCTAAACACCGGGGAGCTGTTTTTT
CASSLELNTGELFF
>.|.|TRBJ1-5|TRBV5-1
TGCGCCAGCAGCTTGGCCGGGGGGGACCAGCCCCAGCATTTT
CASSLAGGDQPQHF
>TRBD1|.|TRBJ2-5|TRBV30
TGTGCCTGGAGTAGCACAGGGGGCGCGGAGACCCAGTACTTC
CAWSSTGGAETQYF
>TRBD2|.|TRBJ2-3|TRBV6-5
TGTGCCAGCAAGAAGGGACTAGCGGTCACAGATACGCAGTATTTT
CASKKGLAVTDTQYF
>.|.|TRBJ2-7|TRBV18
TGTGCCAGCTCACCCGGTGAAACGGTAGTTCACTACGAGCAGTACTTC
CASSPGETVVHYEQYF
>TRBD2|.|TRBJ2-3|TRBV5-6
TGTGCCAGCAGCCCCCAACTAGCGAGCACAGATACGCAGTATTTT
CASSPQLASTDTQYF
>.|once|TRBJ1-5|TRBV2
TGTGCCAGCAGTTATCAGAACAATCAGCCCCAGCATTTT
CASSYQNNQPQHF
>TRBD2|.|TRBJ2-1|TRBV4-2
TGTGCCAGCAGCCGGGCCGGGACTAGTAACAGTGGGCCCTACAATGAGCAGTTCTTC
CASSRAGTSNSGPYNEQFF
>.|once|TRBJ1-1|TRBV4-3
TGCGCCAGCAGCCAAGTTCCCTCAGAGAACACTGAAGCTTTCTTT
CASSQVPSENTEAFF
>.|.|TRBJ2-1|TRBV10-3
TGTGCCATCAGTGAGTCGGGGCAGGGCGCCAATGAGCAGTTCTTC
CAISESGQGANEQFF
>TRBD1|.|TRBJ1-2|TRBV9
TGTGCCAGCAGCGCCACAGGGGGCCCTTATGGCTACACCTTC
CASSATGGPYGYTF
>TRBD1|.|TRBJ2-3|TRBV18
TGTGCCAGCTCCCGACAGGGAGCGTTAACTGATACGCAGTATTTT
CASSRQGALTDTQYF
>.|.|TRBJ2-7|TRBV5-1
TGCGCCAGCAGCTTGGAGACATTCGCAGCCTACGAGCAGTACTTC
CASSLETFAAYEQYF
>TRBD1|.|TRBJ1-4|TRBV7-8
TGTGCCAGCAGCTTGGGACAGGGACATGAAAAACTGTTTTTT
CASSLGQGHEKLFF
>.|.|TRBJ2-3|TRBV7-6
TGTGCCAGCAGCTACGGGGTGGATTCTTATACGCAGTATTTT
CASSYGVDSYTQYF
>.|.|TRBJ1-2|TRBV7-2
TGTGCCAGCAGCTTAATGGGGGCGTCTGGAGGCTACACCTTC
CASSLMGASGGYTF
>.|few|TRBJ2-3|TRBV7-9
TGTGCCAGCAGCTTAAGTGGGAGCTATCAGTATTTT
CASSLSGSYQYF
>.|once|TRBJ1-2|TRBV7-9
TGTGCCAGCTTCCAGACTAACTATGGCTACACCTTC
CASFQTNYGYTF
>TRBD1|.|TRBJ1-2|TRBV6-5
TGTGCCAGCAGTTCGACAGGGGGCCATGGCTACACCTTC
CASSSTGGHGYTF
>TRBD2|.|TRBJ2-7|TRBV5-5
TGTGCCAGCAGCTTGGTACCGGCTAGCGGGACCTACGAGCAGTACTTC
CASSLVPASGTYEQYF
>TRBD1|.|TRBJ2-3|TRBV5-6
TGTGCCAGCAGTCTGGGACAGATCATCACAGATACGCAGTATTTT
CASSLGQIITDTQYF
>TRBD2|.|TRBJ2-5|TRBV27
TGTGCCAGCAGTACCTTACAGACTAGCCGTCAAGAGACCCAGTACTTC
CASSTLQTSRQETQYF
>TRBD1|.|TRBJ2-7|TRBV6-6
TGTGCCAGCAGTTACCCGAGACAGGGGCTCCACGAGCAGTACTTC
CASSYPRQGLHEQYF
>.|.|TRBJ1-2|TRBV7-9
TGTGCCAGCAGCTTAAGCGGTCTCAACTATGGCTACACCTTC
CASSLSGLNYGYTF
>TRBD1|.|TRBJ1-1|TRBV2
TGTGCCAGCAGTGGGGGGACAGGGGGCACTGAAGCTTTCTTT
CASSGGTGGTEAFF
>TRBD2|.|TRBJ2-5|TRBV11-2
TGTGCCAGCAGCTTAGGTTTCAGTAGCGGGGGGGAAGAGACCCAGTACTTC
CASSLGFSSGGEETQYF
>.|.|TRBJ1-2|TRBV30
TGTGCCTGGAGTGTTACAACAGGGTCGTATGGCTACACCTTC
CAWSVTTGSYGYTF
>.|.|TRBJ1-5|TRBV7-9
TGTGCCAGCAGCCCAGCGAAGGGCGGAGGGAATCAGCCCCAGCATTTT
CASSPAKGGGNQPQHF
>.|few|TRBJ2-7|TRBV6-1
TGTGCCAGCAGTTATAGCCCCCGGGTCGAGCAGTACTTC
CASSYSPRVEQYF
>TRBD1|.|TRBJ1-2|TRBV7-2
TGTGCCAGCAGCATAGGACAGGGAGTAGGCGGCTACACCTTC
CASSIGQGVGGYTF
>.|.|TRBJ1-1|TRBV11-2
TGTGCCAGCAGCTTTATGGGAGACACTGAAGCTTTCTTT
CASSFMGDTEAFF
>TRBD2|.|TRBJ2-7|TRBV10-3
TGTGCCACCAGACTAGCGGGAGGGGAAACCTACGAGCAGTACTTC
CATRLAGGETYEQYF
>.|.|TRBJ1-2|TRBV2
TGTGCCAGTAAACAGGTCTATGGCTACACCTTC
CASKQVYGYTF